Listed here are 26 T cell receptor beta chains from one sample, sequenced in a study of T cells expressing NK-cell markers. Reanalyzing the 5' RACE reads, TCRdb keeps one entry per CDR3 protein, without DNA. The sample is made up of 400,000 to 500,000 distinct CDR3 sequences, and the top ten hold roughly 8% of it. The sequenced sample was blood T cells: a sorted CD56 or NKG2C T cell subset, CD4+ or CD8+ T cells, or bulk PBMC T cells (not recorded which). The receptors were sampled from a woman aged 18 to 75 in good health.

This sequence joins TRBV20-1 and TRBJ2-1; TCRdb names TRBD2, which stays unverified in the absence of DNA. This CDR3 has 15 amino acids. Germline-derived CDR1 and CDR2 are DFQATT and SNEGSKA (reference sequence). The CDR3 reads CSARLRTSGFNEQFF.

The rearrangement links TRBV20-1 to TRBJ1-2; TCRdb names TRBD1, which stays unverified in the absence of DNA. The CDR3 spans 12 residues. The V gene's germline CDR1 is DFQATT and CDR2 SNEGSKA (reference sequence). CDR3 amino acids: CSATRPGEGYTF.

This chain connects TRBV12-3 or TRBV12-4 to TRBJ1-1. CDR3 size: 14 residues. The CDR3 here is CASSLTRGATEAFF.

V and J are TRBV7-2 and TRBJ1-2. CDR3 length: 14 amino acids. Looked up from germline, CDR1 is SGHTA and CDR2 is FQGNSA. CDR3 protein: CASLSSRASVGYTF.

The V gene is TRBV28, the J gene TRBJ1-5. The CDR3 is made up of 13 amino acids. The V gene's germline CDR1 is MDHEN and CDR2 SYDVKM. Here the CDR3 reads CAVLSRSNQPQHF.

The V gene is TRBV7-2, the J gene TRBJ2-1; with no DNA, the TCRdb D assignment of TRBD2 cannot be verified. This CDR3 is 14 amino acids long. Per the germline V gene, CDR1 is SGHTA and CDR2 is FQGNSA. CDR3 amino acids: CASSLVRLADEQFF.

The V gene is TRBV12-3 or TRBV12-4, the J gene TRBJ1-5. The CDR3 runs to 14 residues. The CDR3 loop is CASSLARGNQPQHF.

The chain carries TRBV7-8 and TRBJ1-1; TCRdb's D call, TRBD1, is unchecked because there is no DNA. Per the germline V gene, CDR1 is SGHVS and CDR2 is FQNEAQ. This CDR3 has 17 amino acids. The CDR3 loop reads CASRSTDRGSFGTEAFF.

The rearrangement links TRBV20-1 to TRBJ2-3; TCRdb selects TRBD1, and the lack of DNA leaves this call unchecked. Germline V gene data show CDR1 as DFQATT and CDR2 as SNEGSKA (reference sequence). The CDR3 length is 11 residues. The CDR3 loop reads CSASRSDTQYF.

V usage is TRBV7-6 and J usage is TRBJ1-2. This CDR3 spans 14 amino acids. Per germline, CDR1 SGHVS and CDR2 FNYEAQ. The CDR3 is CASSLGGRAEGYTF.

The CDR3 protein is CASSVAGTSGRRQFF. The chain employs TRBV9 and TRBJ2-1; the D gene TCRdb calls, TRBD2, cannot be checked with no DNA. The CDR3 runs 15 residues. Germline V CDR1 and CDR2: SGDLS, YYNGEE.

The chain combines TRBV9 with TRBJ1-6; checking the TCRdb D call of TRBD1 is not possible without DNA. Per the germline V gene, CDR1 is SGDLS and CDR2 is YYNGEE. The CDR3 has 13 residues. CDR3 region: CASSHGTESPLHF.

The chain uses TRBV20-1 and TRBJ1-2; TCRdb calls TRBD1, which cannot be checked without DNA. The germline CDR1 and CDR2 sequences are DFQATT and SNEGSKA (reference sequence). The length of the CDR3 is 15 residues. CDR3: CSARGDRVDFYGYTF.

The V gene is TRBV30, the J gene TRBJ1-1. Germline V lookup: CDR1 GTSNPN, CDR2 SVGIG (reference sequence). This CDR3 comprises 14 residues. The CDR3 sequence: CAWSLKQRNTEAFF.

The gene calls are TRBV20-1 and TRBJ2-3; with no DNA, the TCRdb D assignment of TRBD2 cannot be verified. The CDR3 has 14 residues. CDR1 and CDR2 (germline): DFQATT, SNEGSKA (reference sequence). CDR3 in amino acids: CGASDVRRADTQYF.

The V and J genes are TRBV14 and TRBJ2-5; the TCRdb call, TRBD2, lacks DNA for checking. The CDR3 length is 15 residues. The germline CDR1 and CDR2 sequences are SGHDN and FVKESK. The chain's CDR3 is CASSLLGGLQETQYF.

V gene TRBV20-1 combines with J gene TRBJ2-7. The germline CDR1 and CDR2 sequences are DFQATT and SNEGSKA (reference sequence). CDR3 length: 13 residues. The CDR3 protein is CSARSGSRNEQYF.

CDR3: CASKGEVSYEQYF. The chain is built from TRBV25-1 and TRBJ2-7; TCRdb indicates TRBD2, and absent DNA this call remains unverified. CDR3 size: 13 residues. CDR1 and CDR2 from the germline V gene are MGHDK and SYGVNS.

V usage is TRBV20-1 and J usage is TRBJ1-2. The germline V gene has CDR1 DFQATT and CDR2 SNEGSKA (reference sequence). This CDR3 spans 12 amino acids. The CDR3 sequence is CSAREPIYGYTF.

This rearrangement joins TRBV7-6 to TRBJ1-1. The CDR3 contains 14 residues. CDR1 and CDR2 from the germline V gene are SGHVS and FNYEAQ. The CDR3 sequence: CASSLLVETSEAFF.

The rearrangement links TRBV20-1 to TRBJ2-7. Germline V gene data show CDR1 as DFQATT and CDR2 as SNEGSKA (reference sequence). CDR3 length: 11 residues. The CDR3 sequence: CSAREWDEQYF.

CDR3 loop: CASSIGRGLPGAEAFF. The chain couples TRBV19 to TRBJ1-1; the D call from TCRdb, TRBD1, cannot be confirmed without DNA. From germline, CDR1 is LNHDA and CDR2 SQIVND (reference sequence). The CDR3 consists of 16 residues.

V usage is TRBV15 and J usage is TRBJ2-3; there is no DNA to check the TCRdb D call of TRBD1. Germline lookup yields CDR1 LNHNV and CDR2 YYDKDF (reference sequence). The CDR3 sequence is 16 residues long. CDR3 residues: CATSGSGAGVRDTQYF. The variable domain in full, completed from reference TRBV15 and TRBJ2-3, reads DAMVIQNPRYQVTQFGKPVTLSCSQTLNHNVMYWYQQKSSQAPKLLFHYYDKDFNNEADTPDNFQSRRPNTSFCFLDIRSPGLGDTAMYLCATSGSGAGVRDTQYFGPGTRLTVL.

V gene TRBV5-1 combines with J gene TRBJ1-1; the TRBD1 assignment by TCRdb is unverifiable without DNA. CDR3 length equals 15 residues. CDR1 and CDR2 from the germline V gene are SGHRS and YFSETQ. Here the CDR3 reads CASSLYVQGDTEAFF.

The genes are TRBV5-1 and TRBJ2-5. CDR1 SGHRS and CDR2 YFSETQ come from the germline V gene. This CDR3 has 14 residues. CDR3 in amino acids: CASSSLTTQETQYF.

This chain joins TRBV7-2 and TRBJ2-7; TCRdb reports TRBD1, a call that lacks DNA to check it against. CDR1 and CDR2 (germline): SGHTA, FQGNSA. The CDR3 is 15 residues long. This CDR3 reads CASSLGGDREDEQYF.